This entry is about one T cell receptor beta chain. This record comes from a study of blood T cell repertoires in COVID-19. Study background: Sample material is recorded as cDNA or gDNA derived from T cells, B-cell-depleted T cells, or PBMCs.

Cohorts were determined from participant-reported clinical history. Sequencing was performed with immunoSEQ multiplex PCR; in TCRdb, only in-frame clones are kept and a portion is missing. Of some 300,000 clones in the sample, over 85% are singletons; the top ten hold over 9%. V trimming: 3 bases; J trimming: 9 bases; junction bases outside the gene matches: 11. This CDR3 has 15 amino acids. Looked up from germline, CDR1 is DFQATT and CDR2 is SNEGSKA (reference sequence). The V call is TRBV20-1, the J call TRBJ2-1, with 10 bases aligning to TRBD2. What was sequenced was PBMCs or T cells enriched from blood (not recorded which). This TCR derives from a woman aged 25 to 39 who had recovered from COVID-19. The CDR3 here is CSASSPSGRVAEQFF. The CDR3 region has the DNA TGCAGTGCTAGTAGTCCTAGCGGGAGAGTCGCTGAGCAGTTCTTC.